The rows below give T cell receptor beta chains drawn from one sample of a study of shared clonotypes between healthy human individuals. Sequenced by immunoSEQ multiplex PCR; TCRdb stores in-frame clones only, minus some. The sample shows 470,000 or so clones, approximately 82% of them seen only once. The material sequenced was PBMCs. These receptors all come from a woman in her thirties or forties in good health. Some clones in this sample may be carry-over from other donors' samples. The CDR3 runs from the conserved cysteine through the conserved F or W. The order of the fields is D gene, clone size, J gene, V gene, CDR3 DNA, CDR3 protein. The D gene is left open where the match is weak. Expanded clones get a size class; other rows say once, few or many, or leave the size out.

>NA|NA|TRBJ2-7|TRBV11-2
TGTGCCAGCAGCACCCCACTATCCTCCGAGCAGTACTTC
CASSTPLSSEQYF
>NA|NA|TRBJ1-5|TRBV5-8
TGTGCCAGCAGCTTGGTAGTCACTTTGAGCAATCAGCCCCAGCATTTT
CASSLVVTLSNQPQHF
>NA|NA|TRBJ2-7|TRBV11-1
TGTGCCAGCAGCTTTGGTAACGCAAACTACGAGCAGTACTTC
CASSFGNANYEQYF
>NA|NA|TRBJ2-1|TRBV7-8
TGTGCCAGCAGCCGACGCGGTGAGCAGTTCTTC
CASSRRGEQFF
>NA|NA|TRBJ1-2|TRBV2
TGTGCCAGCAGTGATCTGGGTCCCAACTATGGCTACACCTTC
CASSDLGPNYGYTF
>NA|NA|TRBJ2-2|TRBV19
TGTGCCACCAGACAGGCCGGCACCGGGGAGCTGTTTTTT
CATRQAGTGELFF
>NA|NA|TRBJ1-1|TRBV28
TGTGCCAGCAGTGAGGGGGTCACTGAAGCTTTCTTT
CASSEGVTEAFF
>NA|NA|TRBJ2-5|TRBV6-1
TGTGCCAGCAGTGATGGTTGGCAAGAGACCCAGTACTTC
CASSDGWQETQYF
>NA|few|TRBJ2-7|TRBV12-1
TGTGCCAGCAGCACCAGGGGGGAGAGATACGAGCAGTACTTC
CASSTRGERYEQYF
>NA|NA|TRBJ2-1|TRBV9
TGTGCCAGCAGCGCAGGGGCGGAGCAGTTCTTC
CASSAGAEQFF
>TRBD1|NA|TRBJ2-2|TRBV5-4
TGTGCCAGCAGCTCCGGACAGGGGTCCGCCTTGAACACCGGGGAGCTGTTTTTT
CASSSGQGSALNTGELFF
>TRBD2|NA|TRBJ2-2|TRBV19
TGTGCCAGTACCCCGCGGGGGGGTACGAACACCGGGGAGCTGTTTTTT
CASTPRGGTNTGELFF
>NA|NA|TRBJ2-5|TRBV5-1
TGCGCCAGCAGCTTGAACGCAGACTCGGAGACCCAGTACTTC
CASSLNADSETQYF
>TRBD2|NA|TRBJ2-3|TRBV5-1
TGCGCCAGCAGCCCCGGGGGGGGGACAGATACGCAGTATTTT
CASSPGGGTDTQYF
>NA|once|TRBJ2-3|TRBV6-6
TGTGCCAGCACCCCCCGGGACGGCACAGATACGCAGTATTTT
CASTPRDGTDTQYF
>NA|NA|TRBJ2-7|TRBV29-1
TGCAGCGTTGAAGGAGGGGGGACATCGAACGAGCAGTACTTC
CSVEGGGTSNEQYF
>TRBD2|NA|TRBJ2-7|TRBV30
TGTGCCTGGAGTCCCTTGGGAGCGGGAGAAATGTACGAGCAGTACTTC
CAWSPLGAGEMYEQYF
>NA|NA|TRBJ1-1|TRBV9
TGTGCCAGCAGCGTTTCATTGAACACTGAAGCTTTCTTT
CASSVSLNTEAFF
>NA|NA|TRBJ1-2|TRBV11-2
TGTGCCAGCAGCTTAGTCCGGGGGAACTATGGCTACACCTTC
CASSLVRGNYGYTF
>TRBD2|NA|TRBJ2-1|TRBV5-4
TGTGCCACGGGGGGGGATAGCTCCTACAATGAGCAGTTCTTC
CATGGDSSYNEQFF
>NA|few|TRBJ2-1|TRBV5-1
TGCGCCAGCAGCTGGGGGACGGCCTACAATGAGCAGTTCTTC
CASSWGTAYNEQFF
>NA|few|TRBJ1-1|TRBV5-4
TGTGCCAGCAGCTTGTACCTGAACACTGAAGCTTTCTTT
CASSLYLNTEAFF
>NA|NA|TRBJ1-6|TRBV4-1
TGCGCCAGCAGCCAAGATTGGAGACAGGTGAATTCACCCCTCCACTTT
CASSQDWRQVNSPLHF
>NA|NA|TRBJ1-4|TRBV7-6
TGTGCCAGCAGCTTAGCTGGGGACGAAAAACTGTTTTTT
CASSLAGDEKLFF
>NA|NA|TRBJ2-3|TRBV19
TGTGCCAGTAGTACCGACCACGGGGGAGCGGGTAGCACAGATACGCAGTATTTT
CASSTDHGGAGSTDTQYF
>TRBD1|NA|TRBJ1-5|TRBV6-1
TGTGCCAGCAGTGAAGTAGGGGGGCAGGGGGGACTCTGGCGACGGCCCCAGCATTTT
CASSEVGGQGGLWRRPQHF
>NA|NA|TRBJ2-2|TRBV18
TGTGCCAGCTCACCGGGGGGCATGTCGACAACCGGGGAGCTGTTTTTT
CASSPGGMSTTGELFF
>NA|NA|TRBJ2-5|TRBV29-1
TGCAGCGTTGGTGGGGCCAGGGCAAGGGGTTTTGGAAAAGAGACCCAATACTTC
CSVGGARARGFGKETQYF
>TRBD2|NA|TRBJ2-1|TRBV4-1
TGCGCCAGCAGTAAGGGAACTAGCGGGCGGCACTACAATGAGCAGTTCTTC
CASSKGTSGRHYNEQFF
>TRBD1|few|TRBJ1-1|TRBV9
TGTGCCAGCAGCGTAGACCCTGGGGCAGGGGGAGCTTTCTTT
CASSVDPGAGGAFF
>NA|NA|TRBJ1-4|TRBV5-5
TGTGCCAGCAGCCTTGGGGTTGGGGCCCGGAGTGAAAAACTGTTTTTT
CASSLGVGARSEKLFF
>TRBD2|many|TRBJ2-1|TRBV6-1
TGTGCCAGCAGTGCTGGACTAGCGGGAGGCTATGAGCAGTTCTTC
CASSAGLAGGYEQFF
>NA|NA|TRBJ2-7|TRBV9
TGTGCCAGCAGCGTCCAGGGGTCCTCGTACGAGCAGTACTTC
CASSVQGSSYEQYF
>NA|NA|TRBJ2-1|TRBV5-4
TGTGCCAGCAGCAGGGTCCCGACCTCCCCTGACAATGAGCAGTTCTTC
CASSRVPTSPDNEQFF
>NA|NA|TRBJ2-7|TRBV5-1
TGCGCCAGCAGCTTAGGAGACTACGAGCAGTACTTC
CASSLGDYEQYF
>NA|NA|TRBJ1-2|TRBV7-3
TGTGCCAGCAGCCCAGCCCTTACACGGGAATCTGGCTACACCTTC
CASSPALTRESGYTF